The source of this T cell receptor (beta chain) is a study of long-term antiretroviral therapy in people with HIV. Findings and limits, study-wide: All time points showed a repertoire dominated by clones expanded before ART.

Worth noting for this clone: Its antigen remains unknown.

There were roughly 0.9-11 million cryopreserved PBMC in the samples before DNA extraction. The libraries were made with immunoSEQ v3.0 at survey level. Here immunoSEQ multiplex PCR was the method, and the copy in TCRdb shows in-frame clones only, minus some. The sample gives tens of thousands of clones, around 90% of which show up once; approximately 13% is in the top ten. The germline V gene encodes CDR1 MNHEY and CDR2 SVGAGI. Trimming took 1 base from V and 6 from J, leaving 8 bases between them. The CDR3 extends over 13 amino acids. The V gene is TRBV6-5, the J gene TRBJ2-3, with a tentative D call TRBD1 (5 bases). The sample consisted of unsorted PBMCs, taken 1.1 years after starting antiretroviral therapy. The receptor's source is a man aged 18 to 35 with HIV. The CDR3 loop reads CASSYWAGDTQYF. CDR3 nucleotides: TGTGCCAGCAGTTACTGGGCAGGGGATACGCAGTATTTT.